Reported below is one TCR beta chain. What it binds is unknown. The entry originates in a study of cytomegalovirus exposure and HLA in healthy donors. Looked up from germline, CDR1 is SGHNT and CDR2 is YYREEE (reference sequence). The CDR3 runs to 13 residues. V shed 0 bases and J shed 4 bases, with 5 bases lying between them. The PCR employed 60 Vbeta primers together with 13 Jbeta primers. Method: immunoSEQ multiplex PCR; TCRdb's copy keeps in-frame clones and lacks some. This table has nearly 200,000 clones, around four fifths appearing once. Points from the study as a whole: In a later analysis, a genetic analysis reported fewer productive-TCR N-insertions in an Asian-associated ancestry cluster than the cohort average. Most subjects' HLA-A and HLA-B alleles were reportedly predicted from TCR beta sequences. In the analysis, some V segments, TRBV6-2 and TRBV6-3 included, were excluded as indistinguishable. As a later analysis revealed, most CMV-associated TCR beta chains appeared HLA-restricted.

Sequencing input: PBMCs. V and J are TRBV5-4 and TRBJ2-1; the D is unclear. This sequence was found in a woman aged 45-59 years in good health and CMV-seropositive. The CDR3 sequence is CASSLAVYNEQFF. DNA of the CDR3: TGTGCCAGCAGCTTGGCGGTGTACAATGAGCAGTTCTTC.